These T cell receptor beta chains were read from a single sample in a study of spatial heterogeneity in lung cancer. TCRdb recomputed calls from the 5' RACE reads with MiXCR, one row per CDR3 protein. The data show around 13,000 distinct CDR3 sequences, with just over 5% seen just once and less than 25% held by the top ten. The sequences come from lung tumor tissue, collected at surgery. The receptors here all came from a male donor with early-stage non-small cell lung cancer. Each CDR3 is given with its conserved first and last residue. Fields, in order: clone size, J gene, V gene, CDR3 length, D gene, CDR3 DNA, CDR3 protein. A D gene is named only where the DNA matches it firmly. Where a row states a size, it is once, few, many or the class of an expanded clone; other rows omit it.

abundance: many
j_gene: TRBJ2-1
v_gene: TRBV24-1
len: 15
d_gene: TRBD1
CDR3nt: TGTGCCACCAGTGATCCGGGACAGGGATCCCATGAGCAGTTCTTC
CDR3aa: CATSDPGQGSHEQFF

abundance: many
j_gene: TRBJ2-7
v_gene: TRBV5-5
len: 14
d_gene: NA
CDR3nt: TGTGCCAGCGCCTTTTCGGGGCCCGATCTAGAGCAGTACTTC
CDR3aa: CASAFSGPDLEQYF

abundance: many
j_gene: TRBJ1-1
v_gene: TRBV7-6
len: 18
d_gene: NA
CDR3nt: TGTGCCAGCAGCCCAAGACAGGTCCCAACCCTCTTGAACACTGAAGCTTTCTTT
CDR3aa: CASSPRQVPTLLNTEAFF

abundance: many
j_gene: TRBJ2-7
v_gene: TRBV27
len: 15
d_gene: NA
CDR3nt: TGTGCCAGTGGGGTTTCGGCGAGTCTTGTCTACGAGCAGTACTTC
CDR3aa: CASGVSASLVYEQYF

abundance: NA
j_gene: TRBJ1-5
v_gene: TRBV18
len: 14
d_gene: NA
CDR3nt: TGTGCCAGCTCACCGGCAGATGGGACTCAGCCCCAGCATTTT
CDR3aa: CASSPADGTQPQHF

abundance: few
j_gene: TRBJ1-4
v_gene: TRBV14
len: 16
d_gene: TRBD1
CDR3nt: TGTGCCAGCAGCCAAGAGCTCAGGGGGATCAATGAAAAACTGTTTTTT
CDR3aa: CASSQELRGINEKLFF

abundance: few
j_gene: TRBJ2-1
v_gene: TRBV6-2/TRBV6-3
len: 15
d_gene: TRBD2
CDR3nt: TGTGCCAGCAAGCTACTAGCGGGGGAATACAATGAGCAGTTCTTC
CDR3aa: CASKLLAGEYNEQFF

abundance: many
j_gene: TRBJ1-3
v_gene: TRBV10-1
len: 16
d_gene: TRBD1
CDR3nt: TGCGCCAGCAGTCAACAGGGGATCGCCTCTGGAAACACCATATATTTT
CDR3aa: CASSQQGIASGNTIYF

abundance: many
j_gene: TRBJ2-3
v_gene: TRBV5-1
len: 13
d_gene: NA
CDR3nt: TGCGCCAGCAGCGGAACAAGCACAGATACGCAGTATTTT
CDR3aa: CASSGTSTDTQYF

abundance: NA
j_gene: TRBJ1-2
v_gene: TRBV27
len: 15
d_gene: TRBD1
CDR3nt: TGTGCCAGCAGCATGGACAGGGGGCAGGGCTATGGCTACACCTTC
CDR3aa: CASSMDRGQGYGYTF

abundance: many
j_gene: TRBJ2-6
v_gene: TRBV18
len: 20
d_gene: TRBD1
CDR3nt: TGTGCCAGCTCACCACCGTGGCAGGGGGCCGAATCGGCCGGGGCCAACGTCCTGACTTTC
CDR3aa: CASSPPWQGAESAGANVLTF

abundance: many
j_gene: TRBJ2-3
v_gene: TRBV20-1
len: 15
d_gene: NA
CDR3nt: TGCAGTGCTAGAGCGGGGCAGCGTCGCACAGATACGCAGTATTTT
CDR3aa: CSARAGQRRTDTQYF

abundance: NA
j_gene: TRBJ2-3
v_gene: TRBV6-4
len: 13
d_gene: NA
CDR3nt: TGTGCCAGCAGTGGGGACATTGCAGATACGCAGTATTTT
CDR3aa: CASSGDIADTQYF

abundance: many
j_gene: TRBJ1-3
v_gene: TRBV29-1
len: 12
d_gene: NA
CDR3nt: TGCAGCGTTGTATTTTCTGGAAACACCATATATTTT
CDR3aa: CSVVFSGNTIYF

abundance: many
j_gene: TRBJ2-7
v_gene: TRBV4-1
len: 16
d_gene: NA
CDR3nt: TGCGCCAGCAGCCAAGATTCAACGCAGGGGTCCTACGAGCAGTACTTC
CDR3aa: CASSQDSTQGSYEQYF

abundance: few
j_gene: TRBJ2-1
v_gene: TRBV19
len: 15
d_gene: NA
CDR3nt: TGTGCCAGTAGTCCAACAGCGGGTCCCCTCGAGGAGCAGTTCTTC
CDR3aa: CASSPTAGPLEEQFF

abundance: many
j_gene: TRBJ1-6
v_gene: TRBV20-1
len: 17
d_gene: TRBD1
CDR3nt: TGCAGTGCTAGAGTCGGTGGGGACAGGGGCGGCAATTCACCCCTCCACTTT
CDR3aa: CSARVGGDRGGNSPLHF

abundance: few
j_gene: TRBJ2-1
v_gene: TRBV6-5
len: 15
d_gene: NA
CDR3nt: TGTGCCAGCAGCAACGACCCAAGCTCCTACAATGAGCAGTTCTTC
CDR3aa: CASSNDPSSYNEQFF

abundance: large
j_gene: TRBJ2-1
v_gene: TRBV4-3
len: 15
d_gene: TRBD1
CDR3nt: TGCGCCAGCAGCCAGGAGGGACAGGGCGAGAATGAGCAGTTCTTC
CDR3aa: CASSQEGQGENEQFF

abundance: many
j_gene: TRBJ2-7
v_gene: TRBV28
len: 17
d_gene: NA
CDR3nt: TGTGCCAGCAGTCAACCCTTCGGGACGGGGATATCCTACGAGCAGTACTTC
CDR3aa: CASSQPFGTGISYEQYF

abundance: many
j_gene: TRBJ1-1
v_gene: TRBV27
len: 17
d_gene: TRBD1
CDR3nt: TGTGCCAGCAGTTTATCGGGGGGAACAGGGGGCATCACTGAAGCTTTCTTT
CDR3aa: CASSLSGGTGGITEAFF

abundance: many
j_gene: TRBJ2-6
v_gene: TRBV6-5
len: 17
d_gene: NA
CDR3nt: TGTGCCAGCAGTTCGCTCAGGGGTTCGGCTGGGGCCAACGTCCTGACTTTC
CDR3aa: CASSSLRGSAGANVLTF

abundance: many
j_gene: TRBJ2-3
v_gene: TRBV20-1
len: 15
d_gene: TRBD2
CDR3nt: TGCAGTGCTACCGGGACTAGCGGGGCAACAGATACGCAGTATTTT
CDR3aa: CSATGTSGATDTQYF

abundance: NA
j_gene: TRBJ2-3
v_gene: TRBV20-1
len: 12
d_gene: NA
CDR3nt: TGCAGTGCGAGGGACTTTACAGATACGCAGTATTTT
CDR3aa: CSARDFTDTQYF

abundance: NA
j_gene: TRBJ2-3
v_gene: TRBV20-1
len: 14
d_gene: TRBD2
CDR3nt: TGCAGTGCGTCCCCCGGGGGGGCGGAGGATACGCAGTATTTT
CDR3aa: CSASPGGAEDTQYF

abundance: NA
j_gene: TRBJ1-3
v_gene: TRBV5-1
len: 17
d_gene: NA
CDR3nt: TGCGCCAGCAGCTTGTCTGGGACACCCAGAGCTGGAAACACCATATATTTT
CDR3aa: CASSLSGTPRAGNTIYF

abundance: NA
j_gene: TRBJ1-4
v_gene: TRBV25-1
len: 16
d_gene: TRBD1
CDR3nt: TGTGCCAGCAGTGAATCGACCGGGACAGGGGGTGAAAAACTGTTTTTT
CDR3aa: CASSESTGTGGEKLFF

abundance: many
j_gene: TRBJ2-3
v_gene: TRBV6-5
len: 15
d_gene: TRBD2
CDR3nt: TGTGCCAGCAGCCGTAGCGGGGTTTTCACAGATACGCAGTATTTT
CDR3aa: CASSRSGVFTDTQYF

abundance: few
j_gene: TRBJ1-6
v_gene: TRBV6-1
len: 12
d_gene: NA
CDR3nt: TGTGCCAGCAGTGAAAGAGATTCACCCCTCCACTTT
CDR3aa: CASSERDSPLHF

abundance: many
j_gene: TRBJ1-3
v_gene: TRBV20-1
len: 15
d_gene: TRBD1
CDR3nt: TGCAGTGCTAGAGAAAGGACAGGGACTGGAAACACCATATATTTT
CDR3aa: CSARERTGTGNTIYF

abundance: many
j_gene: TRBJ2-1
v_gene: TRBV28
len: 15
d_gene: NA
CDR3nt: TGTGCCAGCAGTTTATCTAAACCTTTCTACAATGAGCAGTTCTTC
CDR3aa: CASSLSKPFYNEQFF

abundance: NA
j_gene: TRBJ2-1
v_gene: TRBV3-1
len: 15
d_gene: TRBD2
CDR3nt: TGTGCCAGCAGCCCTAGCGGGGGGGCGTACAATGAGCAGTTCTTC
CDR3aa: CASSPSGGAYNEQFF

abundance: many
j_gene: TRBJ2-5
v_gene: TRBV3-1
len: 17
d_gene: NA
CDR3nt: TGTGCCAGCAGCCAGGCCATAGGACAAACCTTACAAGAGACCCAGTACTTC
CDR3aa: CASSQAIGQTLQETQYF

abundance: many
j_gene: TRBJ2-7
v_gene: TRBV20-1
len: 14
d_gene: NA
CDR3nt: TGCAGTGCGGAGGCAGGGACGGCGACTTACGAGCAGTACTTC
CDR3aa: CSAEAGTATYEQYF

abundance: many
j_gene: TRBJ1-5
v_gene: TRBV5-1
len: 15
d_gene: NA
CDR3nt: TGCGCCAGCAGCTTGGCGGACGGGGGCAATCAGCCCCAGCATTTT
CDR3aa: CASSLADGGNQPQHF

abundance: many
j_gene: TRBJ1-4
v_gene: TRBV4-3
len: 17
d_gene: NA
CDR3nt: TGCGCCAGCAGCCAAGCTTGGGGCAGGTTGGAAGGTGAAAAACTGTTTTTT
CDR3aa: CASSQAWGRLEGEKLFF

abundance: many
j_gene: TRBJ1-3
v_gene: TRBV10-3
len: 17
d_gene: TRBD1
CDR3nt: TGTGCCATCAGTGACCCGGGACAGGGGGCGTTTGGAAACACCATATATTTT
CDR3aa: CAISDPGQGAFGNTIYF

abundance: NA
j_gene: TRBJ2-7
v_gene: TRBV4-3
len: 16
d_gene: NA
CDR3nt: TGCGCCAGCAGCCAAGATACTGGGACAAGGGCCTACGAGCAGTACTTC
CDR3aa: CASSQDTGTRAYEQYF

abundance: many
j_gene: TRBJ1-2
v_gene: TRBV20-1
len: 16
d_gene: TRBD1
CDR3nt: TGCAGTGCTAGCCTCACCCCAGGGGGGGGCGAAAATGGCTACACCTTC
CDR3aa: CSASLTPGGGENGYTF

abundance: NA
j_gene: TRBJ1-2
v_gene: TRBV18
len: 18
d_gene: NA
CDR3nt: TGTGCCAGCTCACCCCCCGGGGTGGGGGCCACCGCTAACTATGGCTACACCTTC
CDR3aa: CASSPPGVGATANYGYTF

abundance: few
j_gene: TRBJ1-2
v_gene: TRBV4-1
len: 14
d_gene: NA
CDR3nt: TGCGCCAGCAGCCTAGGACCAGGGGCGGAAGGCTACACCTTC
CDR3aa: CASSLGPGAEGYTF

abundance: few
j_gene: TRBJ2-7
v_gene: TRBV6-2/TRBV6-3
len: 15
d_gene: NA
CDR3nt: TGTGCCAGCAGGGACTCGAGGACAGCCCTTAAGGAGCAGTACTTC
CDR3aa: CASRDSRTALKEQYF

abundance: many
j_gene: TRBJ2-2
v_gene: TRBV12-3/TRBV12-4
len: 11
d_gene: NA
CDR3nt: TGTGCCAGCACCTCCTCCGGGGAGCTGTTTTTT
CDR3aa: CASTSSGELFF

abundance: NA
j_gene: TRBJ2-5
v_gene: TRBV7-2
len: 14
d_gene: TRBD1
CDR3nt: TGTGCCAGCAGCTCTCGGACAGGGGGTCAGACCCAGTACTTC
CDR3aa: CASSSRTGGQTQYF

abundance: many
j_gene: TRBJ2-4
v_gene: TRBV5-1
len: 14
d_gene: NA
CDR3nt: TGCGCCAGCAGCCAAACAGGAGCCAAAAACATTCAGTACTTC
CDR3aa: CASSQTGAKNIQYF